The T cell receptor beta chain described here comes from a study of shared clonotypes between healthy human individuals. Whole-study findings and limits: Among donors, clonotype sharing was expected to be affected by sequencing depth. Naive CD4 clonotype sharing across several donors was approximately 5.2%.

A few counts support this clone. No antigen is known for it. Germline values: CDR1 SGHKS, CDR2 YYEKEE (reference sequence). V lost 0 bases and J lost 2, with 11 bases in between. The CDR3 totals 15 residues. Profiled with immunoSEQ multiplex PCR; TCRdb holds only in-frame clones, not every one. The repertoire holds about 1.1 million clones, with roughly 80% as singletons. There were no recent acute infections or vaccinations among the donors, who were healthy HIV-negative adults. The chain recombines TRBV5-5 with TRBJ1-2; a weak D match, TRBD1 (5 bases). The receptor comes from a man aged 18 to 29 in good health. Some clones in this sample may be carry-over from other donors' samples. The specimen sequenced was memory CD4+ T cells from PBMCs. Subset meaning: CD45RA-negative fraction. CDR3 protein: CASSLVGTENYGYTF. For the CDR3, the DNA is TGTGCCAGCAGCTTGGTCGGGACTGAGAACTATGGCTACACCTTC.